This T cell receptor (beta chain) was captured by sequencing in a study of beta chain features in type 1 diabetes. General observations from the study: Individuals with type 1 diabetes displayed fewer insertions and more deletions at VDJ junctions. Using cDNA template may skew counts toward highly expressing activated cells.

Sequenced material consisted of expressed TCRB transcripts (all of the isolated RNA was reverse transcribed). Approximately 3.6 million reads were obtained on average from naive, central memory and regulatory T cell samples. TCRdb's table, derived via immunoSEQ multiplex PCR, lists solely in-frame clones and lacks some. The sample yields more than 350,000 clones, roughly an eighth seen once. The authors sorted CD4+ naive, central memory, regulatory and stem cell-like memory cells via CD45RO/CCR7/CD25/CD127/CD95/CD27. A word on this clone: What it recognizes is unknown.

This clonotype originated in a woman under 30 in good health. The material sequenced was naive CD4+ T cells from blood.

CDR3 DNA: TGTGCCAGCAGGCTTCTGGGGGCAAGCTCCTACAATGAGCAGTTCTTC. Encoded protein: CASRLLGASSYNEQFF. This chain uses TRBV28 with TRBJ2-1; maybe TRBD1 (6 bases). Trimming cost V 6 bases and J 0 bases, with 15 bases left between them. The CDR3 extends over 16 amino acids. CDR1 MDHEN and CDR2 SYDVKM come from the germline V gene. Complete variable domain (other parts from reference TRBV28 and TRBJ2-1): DVKVTQSSRYLVKRTGEKVFLECVQDMDHENMFWYRQDPGLGLRLIYFSYDVKMKEKGDIPEGYSVSREKKERFSLILESASTNQTSMYLCASRLLGASSYNEQFFGPGTRLTVL.